This T cell receptor (beta chain) emerged from a study of shared clonotypes between healthy human individuals. On the study more broadly: Samples came from a couple of female and a few male donors aged 18 to 49. Per-donor plates numbered three CD4 naive, three CD4 memory, two CD8 naive and one CD8 memory. Findings of the study overall: When naive CD4 clonotypes were compared across several donors, about 5% were shared.

Germline-derived CDR1 and CDR2 are SGHNT and YENEEA. This CDR3 has 19 residues. V dropped 2 bases and J dropped 4 bases, with 23 bases sitting between them. Regarding this clone: Its antigen is currently unknown.

As handled by the study authors: Sequence data from immunoSEQ were junction-only and lacked quality scores; consequently, filtering differed. The data were produced by immunoSEQ multiplex PCR, yet TCRdb's version contains in-frame clones alone and is incomplete. V and J calls and clone size are those listed in that table; D and trimming were worked out from the DNA. The data hold 1.4 million or so clones, with 98% to 99% observed a single time. The J gene is TRBJ2-2, the V gene TRBV11-3; D possibly corresponds to TRBD1 (6 bases). Sequenced: naive CD4+ T cells sorted from blood. Subset indicated: CD45RA+ positively selected. The origin of this receptor is a man aged 25-45 years in good health. CDR3 in amino acids: CASSLNYGTLSPSTGELFF. The CDR3 nucleotides are TGTGCCAGCAGCTTAAATTACGGGACATTATCCCCGAGCACCGGGGAGCTGTTTTTT.